The 13 T cell receptor beta chains given below trace back to one sample, sequenced in a study of blood T cell repertoires in COVID-19. Sequencing used immunoSEQ multiplex PCR; TCRdb keeps in-frame clones, though not all of them. Of over 200,000 clones in the sample, approximately 90% were seen once. Sequencing was done on a sample of peripheral blood. These receptors originate from a young woman who had recovered from COVID-19.

This clone occurred a few times. V and J are TRBV7-9 and TRBJ2-7; 7 bases agree with TRBD2. Per the germline V gene, CDR1 is SEHNR and CDR2 is FQNEAQ (reference sequence). The V segment lost 5 bases and the J segment 0 bases; nucleotides outside the gene matches: 4. This CDR3 has 14 residues. The CDR3 DNA reads as TGTGCCAGCAGCCCCCGGGACTACTCCTACGAGCAGTACTTC. Translation gives CASSPRDYSYEQYF.

The V call is TRBV9, the J call TRBJ1-5; a possible D gene is TRBD1 (6 bases). CDR3 length equals 16 residues. Germline lookup yields CDR1 SGDLS and CDR2 YYNGEE. Between the trimmed V and J ends, which lost 4 bases and 4 bases, there was a span of 18 bases. The DNA for the CDR3 is TGTGCCAGCAGCCCCGGTGGGGGCGGACCTAATCAGCCCCAGCATTTT. This gives the protein CASSPGGGGPNQPQHF.

For this clone: The same CDR3 arises from other DNA sequences in this sample as well. V is TRBV18 and J is TRBJ1-2; possible D gene TRBD1, 6 bases. V shed 3 bases and J shed 3 bases, with 8 bases lying between them. Germline V gene lookup returns CDR1 KGHSH and CDR2 LQKENI. The CDR3 runs 13 residues. CDR3 region: CASSPDRDYGYTF. In DNA, the CDR3 is TGTGCCAGCTCACCGGACAGAGACTATGGCTACACCTTC.

This clone has a single count. The rearrangement joins TRBV5-6 to TRBJ2-3; no definite D call. This CDR3 contains 15 residues. Germline CDR1 and CDR2: SGHDT and YYEEEE. Trimming cost V 0 bases and J 5 bases, with 13 bases left between them. CDR3 in amino acids: CASSLVGASVDTQYF. The CDR3 region has the DNA TGTGCCAGCAGCTTGGTAGGAGCGTCCGTAGATACGCAGTATTTT.

This chain uses TRBV11-2 with TRBJ2-1, with D hard to call. V dropped 5 bases and J dropped 8 bases, with 7 bases sitting between them. The CDR3 spans 11 residues. The V gene's germline CDR1 is SGHAT and CDR2 FQNNGV. The CDR3 protein is CASSLTDEQFF. For the CDR3, the DNA is TGTGCCAGCAGCCTTACGGATGAGCAGTTCTTC.

This clone was counted only a few times. V and J are TRBV6-5 and TRBJ1-1, with D unresolved. Trimming removed 6 bases from V and 1 base from J, with 9 bases in between. This CDR3 region has 13 residues. CDR1 is MNHEY, CDR2 SVGAGI, per germline. CDR3 in amino acids: CASSVNRNTEAFF. In nucleotides, the CDR3 is TGTGCCAGCAGCGTCAACAGGAACACTGAAGCTTTCTTT.

This chain links TRBV4-3 with TRBJ1-1; 7 bases line up with TRBD1. There are 13 residues in the CDR3. The V and J ends lost 9 bases and 1 base, in that order; junction bases with no gene match: 5. CDR1 is LGHNA and CDR2 is YSLEER in the germline V gene. This CDR3 reads CASSQGWNTEAFF. The CDR3 region has the DNA TGCGCCAGTTCACAGGGGTGGAACACTGAAGCTTTCTTT.

The chain joins TRBV24-1 to TRBJ2-6; a weak D match, TRBD2 (6 bases). V shed 4 bases and J shed 4 bases, with 19 bases lying between them. Germline-derived CDR1 and CDR2 are KGHDR and SFDVKD. The length of the CDR3 is 18 residues. CDR3 in DNA: TGTGCCACCAGTGACACGGGACTGACCTCTGGAGGGGCCAACGTCCTGACTTTC. This sequence encodes CATSDTGLTSGGANVLTF.

V gene TRBV6-5 combines with J gene TRBJ1-1; 9 positions agree with TRBD1. CDR3 length: 14 residues. J gave up 4 bases and V 8 bases, and 8 bases lay outside the gene matches. CDR1 is MNHEY, CDR2 SVGAGI, per germline. The chain's CDR3 is CASPQGDRATEAFF. The CDR3 bases are TGTGCCAGCCCCCAGGGGGACAGGGCCACTGAAGCTTTCTTT.

The chain links TRBV11-2 to TRBJ1-2; 11 bases map to TRBD1. J gave up 2 bases and V 5 bases, and 7 bases lay outside the gene matches. Germline CDR1 SGHAT, CDR2 FQNNGV. The CDR3 sequence is 16 residues long. The chain's CDR3 is CASSRYGQGANYGYTF. The CDR3 region has the DNA TGTGCCAGCAGCCGATATGGACAGGGGGCAAACTATGGCTACACCTTC.

The gene calls are TRBV6-2 or TRBV6-3 and TRBJ2-7; TRBD1 matches 7 bases. The CDR3 is made up of 14 amino acids. The germline V gene has CDR1 MNHEY and CDR2 SVGEGT. Trimming at V came to 6 bases and at J to 3 bases, leaving 8 bases not matched to a gene. CDR3 in amino acids: CASSRGQTHYEQYF. The CDR3 DNA reads as TGTGCCAGCAGCCGGGGACAGACCCACTACGAGCAGTACTTC.

The V and J genes are TRBV19 and TRBJ2-5; 13 positions match TRBD2. After removal of 8 bases from V and 2 bases from J, the junction contained 11 bases not matched to a gene. The CDR3 runs 17 residues. Germline-derived CDR1 and CDR2 are LNHDA and SQIVND (reference sequence). The CDR3 DNA reads TGTGCCAGTGGAAGGACTAGCGGGAGCATTCGTCAAGAGACCCAGTACTTC. This gives the protein CASGRTSGSIRQETQYF. The whole variable domain, filled in from reference TRBV19 and TRBJ2-5, reads DGGITQSPKYLFRKEGQNVTLSCEQNLNHDAMYWYRQDPGQGLRLIYYSQIVNDFQKGDIAEGYSVSREKKESFPLTVTSAQKNPTAFYLCASGRTSGSIRQETQYFGPGTRLLVL.

The chain links TRBV27 to TRBJ2-1; maybe TRBD1 (5 bases). The CDR3 length is 15 residues. Per germline, CDR1 MNHEY and CDR2 SMNVEV (reference sequence). V lost 9 bases, J lost 1 base, and 16 bases lay in between. The CDR3 loop is CASSIQGTSYNEQFF. The CDR3 region has the DNA TGTGCCAGTTCTATCCAGGGCACGTCCTACAATGAGCAGTTCTTC.